This T cell receptor beta chain came from a study of T cell responses to AZD1222 COVID-19 vaccine. Regarding the study as a whole: White British people made up most donors, females outnumbered males, and clonal diversity was possibly underestimated.

As concerns this clone: The target antigen is unknown.

With 5 bases removed from V and 3 bases from J, the gap between germline ends came to 16 bases. Germline V CDR1 and CDR2: LGHNT, FRNRAP. The CDR3 totals 15 residues. Libraries were prepared by immunoSEQ multiplex PCR; TCRdb keeps only in-frame clonotypes and omits some of them. The sample carries under 150,000 clones, about 89% recorded once. The sequence was collected from an adult in good health. This material consisted of peripheral blood, taken on day 0 of AZD1222 vaccination. The chain is built from TRBV12-5 and TRBJ2-5; tentative D call: TRBD1 (6 bases). CDR3 region: CASGPPDRAEETQYF. DNA of the CDR3: TGTGCTAGTGGTCCCCCGGACAGAGCAGAAGAGACCCAGTACTTC.